Described below is a single T cell receptor beta chain sequence and its context. Its antigen is still unknown. UMI-labeled 5' RACE produced the TCR beta libraries. TCRdb reanalyzed the 5' RACE reads, giving one entry per CDR3 protein sequence and no DNA. The sample has over 6,500 distinct CDR3 sequences, and its top ten clones hold around 21%. Enrichment of total CD8+ T cells was achieved using negative magnetic separation. The data stem from a study of human CD8 memory T cell subsets. The CDR3 has 13 residues. Germline V CDR1 and CDR2: LGHNA, YSLEER. The study's findings and limits: Chao1 estimates suggested higher diversity in stem-like memory T cells than in precursor exhausted T cells.

V gene TRBV4-3 combines with J gene TRBJ1-1. The source material was CD8+ stem-like memory T cells (TSCM and TCM) sorted from PBMCs. Subset denoted: stem-like memory CD8 T cells (TSTEM), CCR7+ PD-1- TIGIT-. The clonotype was recovered from a human donor in good health. CDR3 in amino acids: CASSQEAEHEAFF.